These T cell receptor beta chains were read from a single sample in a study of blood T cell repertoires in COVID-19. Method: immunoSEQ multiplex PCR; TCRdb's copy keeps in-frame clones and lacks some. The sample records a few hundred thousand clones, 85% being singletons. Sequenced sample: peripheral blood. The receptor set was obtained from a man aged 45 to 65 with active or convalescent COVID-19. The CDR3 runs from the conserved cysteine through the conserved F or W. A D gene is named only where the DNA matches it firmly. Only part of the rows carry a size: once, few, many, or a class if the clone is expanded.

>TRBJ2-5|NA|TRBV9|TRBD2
CASSVSGLAGVETQYF
TGTGCCAGCAGCGTATCCGGACTAGCGGGAGTAGAGACCCAGTACTTC
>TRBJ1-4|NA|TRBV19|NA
CASSISSVTNEKLFF
TGTGCCAGTAGTATCTCTAGCGTAACTAATGAAAAACTGTTTTTT
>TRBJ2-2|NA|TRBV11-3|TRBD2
CASTLILAGGPTGELFF
TGTGCCAGCACGCTGATACTAGCGGGAGGGCCTACGGGGGAGCTGTTTTTT
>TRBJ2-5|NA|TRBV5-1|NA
CASSLLARETQYF
TGCGCCAGCAGCTTGTTAGCTCGGGAGACCCAGTACTTC
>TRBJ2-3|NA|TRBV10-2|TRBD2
CASSPGLALSTDTQYF
TGCGCCAGCTCTCCTGGACTAGCGCTTAGCACAGATACGCAGTATTTT
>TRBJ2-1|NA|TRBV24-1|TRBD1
CATSDAGTGGREQFF
TGTGCCACCAGTGACGCCGGGACAGGGGGCCGTGAGCAGTTCTTC
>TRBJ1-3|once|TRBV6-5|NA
CASSYSRAVGNTIYF
TGTGCCAGCAGTTACTCGAGGGCGGTTGGAAACACCATATATTTT
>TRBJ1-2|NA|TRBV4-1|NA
CASSQESPRQDYGYTF
TGCGCCAGCAGCCAAGAATCTCCTCGACAGGACTATGGCTACACCTTC
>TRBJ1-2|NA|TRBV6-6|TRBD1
CASSNTGALYGYTF
TGTGCCAGCAGTAATACAGGGGCGCTTTATGGCTACACCTTC
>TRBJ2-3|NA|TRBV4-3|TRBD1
CASSQDEKGAGDTQYF
TGCGCCAGCAGCCAAGATGAGAAGGGGGCAGGAGATACGCAGTATTTT
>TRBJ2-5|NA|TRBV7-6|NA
CASSSPRMGRKETQYF
TGTGCCAGCAGCTCCCCCCGGATGGGCAGAAAAGAGACCCAGTACTTC
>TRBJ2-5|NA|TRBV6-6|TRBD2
CASSLGLAVYQETQYF
TGTGCCAGCAGTTTGGGACTAGCGGTGTACCAAGAGACCCAGTACTTC
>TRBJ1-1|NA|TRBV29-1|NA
CSVQTGGATEAFF
TGCAGCGTACAGACAGGAGGAGCTACTGAAGCTTTCTTT
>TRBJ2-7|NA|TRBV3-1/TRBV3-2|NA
CASSQQGRAQYF
TGTGCCAGCAGCCAACAGGGGCGGGCCCAGTACTTC
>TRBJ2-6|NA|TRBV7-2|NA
CASSTPGGGRDVSVLTF
TGTGCCAGCAGTACTCCAGGGGGAGGACGAGATGTGTCCGTCCTGACTTTC
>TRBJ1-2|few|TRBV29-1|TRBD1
CSVGGQENYGYTF
TGCAGCGTTGGGGGACAGGAAAACTATGGCTACACCTTC
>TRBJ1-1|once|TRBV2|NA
CASSVAGTNTEAFF
TGTGCCAGCAGTGTCGCGGGGACGAACACTGAAGCTTTCTTT
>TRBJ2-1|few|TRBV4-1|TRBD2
CASSLPGLAGNEQFF
TGCGCCAGCAGTCTCCCGGGACTAGCGGGCAATGAGCAGTTCTTC
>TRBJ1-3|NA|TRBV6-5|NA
CASSRPRDTIYF
TGTGCCAGCAGTCGGCCCCGGGACACCATATATTTT
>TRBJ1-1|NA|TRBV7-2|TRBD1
CASSLRQGGTEAFF
TGTGCCAGCAGCTTACGACAGGGAGGTACTGAAGCTTTCTTT
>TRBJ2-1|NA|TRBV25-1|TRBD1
CASSHRDRSYNEQFF
TGTGCCAGCAGTCATCGGGACAGATCCTACAATGAGCAGTTCTTC
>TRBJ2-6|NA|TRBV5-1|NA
CASSLALPGANVLTF
TGCGCCAGCAGCTTGGCCCTACCCGGGGCCAACGTCCTGACTTTC
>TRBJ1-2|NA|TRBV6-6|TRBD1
CASEGTGGSNYGYTF
TGTGCCAGTGAGGGGACAGGGGGAAGTAACTATGGCTACACCTTC
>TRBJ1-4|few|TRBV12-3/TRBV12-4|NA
CASRRSKNEKLFF
TGTGCCAGCAGGAGGAGCAAAAATGAAAAACTGTTTTTT
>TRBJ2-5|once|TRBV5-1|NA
CASSPEWVGETQYF
TGCGCCAGCAGCCCGGAATGGGTCGGGGAGACCCAGTACTTC
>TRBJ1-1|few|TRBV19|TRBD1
CASSTGDTEAFF
TGTGCCAGTAGCACAGGGGACACTGAAGCTTTCTTT
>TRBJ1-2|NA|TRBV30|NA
CAWSPGGRFGGYTF
TGTGCCTGGAGCCCCGGGGGGCGCTTTGGGGGCTACACCTTC
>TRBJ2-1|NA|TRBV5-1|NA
CASSSNGYNEQFF
TGCGCCAGCAGCTCAAACGGCTACAATGAGCAGTTCTTC
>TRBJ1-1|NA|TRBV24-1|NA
CATSSQGEAFF
TGTGCCACCAGTTCACAGGGTGAAGCTTTCTTT
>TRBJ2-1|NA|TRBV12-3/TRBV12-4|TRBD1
CASRTTGDNEQFF
TGTGCCAGCAGGACGACAGGGGACAATGAGCAGTTCTTC
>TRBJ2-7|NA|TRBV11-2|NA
CASSLVGGLSYEQYF
TGTGCCAGCAGCTTAGTTGGGGGCCTCTCCTACGAGCAGTACTTC
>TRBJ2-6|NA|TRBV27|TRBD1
CASSSGTGGQYGANVLTF
TGTGCCAGCAGTTCGGGGACAGGGGGCCAGTATGGGGCCAACGTCCTGACTTTC
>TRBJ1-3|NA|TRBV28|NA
CASSFPRDWESGNTIYF
TGTGCCAGCAGTTTCCCCCGGGACTGGGAGTCTGGAAACACCATATATTTT
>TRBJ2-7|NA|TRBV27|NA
CASSLQGGAYKQYF
TGTGCCAGCAGCCTTCAGGGGGGCGCATACAAGCAGTACTTC
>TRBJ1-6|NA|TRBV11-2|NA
CASGVGSSYNSPLHF
TGTGCCAGCGGGGTTGGGAGCTCCTATAATTCACCCCTCCACTTT
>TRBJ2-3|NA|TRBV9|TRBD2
CASSVQGAGADTQYF
TGTGCCAGCAGCGTACAGGGCGCGGGGGCAGATACGCAGTATTTT
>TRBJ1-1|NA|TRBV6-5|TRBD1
CASSNRGRLNTEAFF
TGTGCCAGCAGTAACAGGGGGCGTCTGAACACTGAAGCTTTCTTT
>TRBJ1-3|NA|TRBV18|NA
CASSQNKGSAGNTIYF
TGTGCCAGCTCACAAAACAAGGGGTCTGCTGGAAACACCATATATTTT
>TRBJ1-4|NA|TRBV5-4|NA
CASSAGVHEKLFF
TGTGCCAGCAGCGCCGGGGTGCATGAAAAACTGTTTTTT
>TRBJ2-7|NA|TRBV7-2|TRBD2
CASSPGVAGVGSYEQYF
TGTGCCAGCTCCCCCGGGGTAGCGGGAGTCGGTTCCTACGAGCAGTACTTC
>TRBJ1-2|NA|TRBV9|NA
CASSPLSALGYGYTF
TGTGCCAGCAGCCCCCTAAGCGCCCTCGGGTATGGCTACACCTTC
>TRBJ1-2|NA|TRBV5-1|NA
CASSLVTGRGGANYGYTF
TGCGCCAGCAGCTTGGTTACCGGGAGGGGGGGCGCAAACTATGGCTACACCTTC
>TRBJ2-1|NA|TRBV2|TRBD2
CASSAIRQAGDNEQFF
TGTGCCAGCAGTGCAATCCGGCAAGCGGGGGACAATGAGCAGTTCTTC
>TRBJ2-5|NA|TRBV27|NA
CASSPQRAQETQYF
TGTGCCAGCAGTCCTCAGCGGGCCCAAGAGACCCAGTACTTC
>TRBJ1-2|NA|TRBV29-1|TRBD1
CSVMDRDYGYTF
TGCAGCGTTATGGACAGGGACTATGGCTACACCTTC
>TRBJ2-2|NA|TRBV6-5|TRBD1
CASSQTGTVPGELFF
TGTGCCAGCAGTCAGACCGGGACAGTCCCCGGGGAGCTGTTTTTT
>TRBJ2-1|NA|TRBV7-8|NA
CASSSGEGVQQFF
TGTGCCAGCAGCTCCGGCGAAGGGGTTCAGCAGTTCTTC
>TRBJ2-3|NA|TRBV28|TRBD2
CASSAGKPSGSSGTDTQYF
TGTGCCAGCAGCGCAGGGAAGCCTAGCGGGAGCTCGGGCACAGATACGCAGTATTTT
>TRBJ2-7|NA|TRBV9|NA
CASSPVAADYEQYF
TGTGCCAGCAGCCCGGTAGCAGCGGATTACGAGCAGTACTTC
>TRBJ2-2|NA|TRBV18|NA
CASSPLRTRAGELFF
TGTGCCAGCTCACCCCTCAGGACAAGGGCCGGGGAGCTGTTTTTT
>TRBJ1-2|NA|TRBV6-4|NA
CVSSGSRGYGYTF
TGTGTCAGCAGTGGAAGCCGGGGCTATGGCTACACCTTC
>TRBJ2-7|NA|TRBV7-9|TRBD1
CASSLRTGYHEQYF
TGTGCCAGCAGCCTCCGGACAGGGTACCACGAGCAGTACTTC
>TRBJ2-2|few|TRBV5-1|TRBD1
CASRIQGSGELFF
TGCGCCAGCAGGATACAGGGGTCCGGGGAGCTGTTTTTT